Below are 9 T cell receptor beta chains sequenced from a single sample in a study of T cell responses to AZD1222 COVID-19 vaccine. TCRdb's copy holds only in-frame clones and misses some; the assay was immunoSEQ multiplex PCR. The repertoire holds some 130,000 clones, with 88% as singletons. The specimen comprised peripheral blood, sampled on day 0 of MenACWY control vaccination. These receptors came from an adult in good health.

The chain uses TRBV28 and TRBJ2-7, with TRBD2 identical over 12 bases. V shed 5 bases, J shed 0 bases, and the junction held 11 bases outside the gene matches. The CDR3 consists of 18 residues. Germline V CDR1 and CDR2: MDHEN, SYDVKM. The CDR3 nucleotides are TGTGCCAGCAGTGGGGAATGGACTAGCGGGACTAGCTCCTACGAGCAGTACTTC. Protein product: CASSGEWTSGTSSYEQYF. The full variable domain, completed using reference TRBV28 and TRBJ2-7, is DVKVTQSSRYLVKRTGEKVFLECVQDMDHENMFWYRQDPGLGLRLIYFSYDVKMKEKGDIPEGYSVSREKKERFSLILESASTNQTSMYLCASSGEWTSGTSSYEQYFGPGTRLTVT.

The chain is built from TRBV3-1 (or the pseudogene TRBV3-2) and TRBJ1-4, with D possibly TRBD1 on 6 matching bases. CDR3 size: 15 residues. Germline CDR1 LGHDT, CDR2 YNNKEL (reference sequence). V lost 1 base to trimming and J lost 4 bases, with 10 bases between them. The CDR3 sequence: CASSQGGAGNEKLFF. The CDR3 DNA reads TGTGCCAGCAGCCAAGGGGGGGCGGGTAATGAAAAACTGTTTTTT.

The chain has TRBV24-1 and TRBJ2-7; TRBD1 matches 7 bases. The CDR3 contains 16 residues. Unmatched junction bases numbered 10, after V lost 3 bases and J lost 3 bases. CDR1 and CDR2 from the germline V gene are KGHDR and SFDVKD. CDR3 loop: CATSDRGRTGNYEQYF. CDR3 in DNA: TGTGCCACCAGTGATCGTGGTAGGACAGGAAACTACGAGCAGTACTTC.

This clone turned up a few times. CDR3 sequence (DNA): TGTGCCAGCAGCCAAACACAGGATAATTCACCCCTCCACTTT. Translation gives CASSQTQDNSPLHF. The chain is built from TRBV3-1 (or the pseudogene TRBV3-2) and TRBJ1-6, with a tentative D call TRBD1 (5 bases). The CDR3 contains 14 residues. The V end lost 2 bases, the J end lost 5 bases, and 7 bases lay between the germline ends. CDR1 LGHDT and CDR2 YNNKEL come from the germline V gene (reference sequence).

This clone was seen a handful of times. V gene TRBV6-5 combines with J gene TRBJ1-1; 8 bases are a match to TRBD1. This CDR3 spans 15 amino acids. The junction had 12 bases not matched to a gene; V was cut back by 5 bases and J by 7 bases. The germline V gene has CDR1 MNHEY and CDR2 SVGAGI. The CDR3: CASSPRQGREDEAFF. CDR3 sequence (DNA): TGTGCCAGCAGTCCACGACAGGGGCGGGAAGATGAAGCTTTCTTT.

The V call is TRBV5-8, the J call TRBJ1-2, with 10 bases aligning to TRBD1. The CDR3 runs to 14 residues. V shed 0 bases, J shed 4 bases, and the junction held 0 bases outside the gene matches. Per the germline V gene, CDR1 is SGHTS and CDR2 is YDEGEE. CDR3: CASSLGDRGYGYTF. In nucleotides, the CDR3 is TGTGCCAGCAGCTTGGGGGACAGGGGCTATGGCTACACCTTC.

V gene TRBV28 combines with J gene TRBJ2-6, with 8 bases lining up with TRBD2. Germline CDR1 and CDR2: MDHEN and SYDVKM. The CDR3 spans 18 residues. Trimming took 7 bases from V and 0 from J; bases not matched to a gene: 11. The CDR3, as DNA: TGTGCCAGCACCCTAGGAGGGAGCGGGAGCTCTGGGGCCAACGTCCTGACTTTC. Translation: CASTLGGSGSSGANVLTF.

This clone was seen only once. V and J are TRBV4-1 and TRBJ2-2, with D perhaps assigned TRBD1 or TRBD2 (5 bases each). This CDR3 comprises 16 residues. Per the germline V gene, CDR1 is MGHRA and CDR2 is YSYEKL. V gave up 10 bases and J gave up 1 base, with 19 bases separating them. For the CDR3, the DNA is TGCGCCACCACAAATATCGGGACGGGGAACACCGGGGAGCTGTTTTTT. Protein sequence: CATTNIGTGNTGELFF.

The V gene is TRBV19, the J gene TRBJ2-3; 7 nucleotides match TRBD2. Germline CDR1 reads LNHDA; CDR2 reads SQIVND (reference sequence). V shed 4 bases, J shed 3 bases, and the junction held 7 bases outside the gene matches. The CDR3 extends over 15 amino acids. In DNA form, the CDR3 reads TGTGCCAGTAGTAGTTTGGAGCGGGATACAGATACGCAGTATTTT. This encodes CASSSLERDTDTQYF.